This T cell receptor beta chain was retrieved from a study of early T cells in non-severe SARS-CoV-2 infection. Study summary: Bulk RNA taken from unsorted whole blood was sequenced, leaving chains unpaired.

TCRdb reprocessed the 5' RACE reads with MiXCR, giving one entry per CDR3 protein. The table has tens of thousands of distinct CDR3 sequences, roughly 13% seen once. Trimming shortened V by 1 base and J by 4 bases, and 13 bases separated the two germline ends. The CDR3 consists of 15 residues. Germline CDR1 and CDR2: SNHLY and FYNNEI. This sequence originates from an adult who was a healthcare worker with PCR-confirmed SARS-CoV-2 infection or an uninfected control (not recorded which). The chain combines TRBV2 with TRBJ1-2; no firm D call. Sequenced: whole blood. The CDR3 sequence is CASSEDGSSLYGYTF. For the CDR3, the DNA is TGTGCCAGCAGTGAAGATGGCAGCTCACTCTATGGCTACACCTTC.